These 18 T cell receptor beta chains were all obtained from the same sample, sequenced in a study of shared clonotypes between healthy human individuals. Using immunoSEQ multiplex PCR, the repertoire was profiled, and TCRdb retains in-frame clones only, with some absent. The data show more than 2,000,000 clones, with approximately 93% seen just once and approximately 0.4% held by the top ten. Material: naive CD4+ T cells from PBMCs. This sample's subset: CD45RA+ positively selected. The receptors come from a young man in good health. Some clones in this sample may be carry-over from other donors' samples.

With respect to this clone: Germline and junction disagree at one end, which may indicate a read error. The CDR3 DNA reads TGTGCCACCTCAGGGGGGTCCTACGAGCAGTACTTC. This gives the protein CATSGGSYEQYF. This chain links TRBV18 with TRBJ2-7, with D possibly being TRBD1 (7 bases). Germline V lookup: CDR1 KGHSH, CDR2 LQKENI. The CDR3 runs 12 residues.

J is TRBJ1-1 and V is TRBV29-1, with D hard to call. This CDR3 region has 11 residues. The V end lost 3 bases, the J end lost 6 bases, and 8 bases lay between the germline ends. Germline CDR1 reads SQVTM; CDR2 reads ANQGSEA. The CDR3 DNA reads as TGCAGCGTTGAGGGGAGGGCTGAAGCTTTCTTT. It is translated as CSVEGRAEAFF.

The chain joins TRBV7-9 to TRBJ2-2; no definite D call. The V gene lost 4 bases and the J gene lost 6 bases, with 6 bases spanning the gap. Germline loops: CDR1 SEHNR, CDR2 FQNEAQ (reference sequence). CDR3 length: 12 residues. Here the CDR3 DNA reads TGTGCCAGCAGCTACCTCTCCGGGGAGCTGTTTTTT. Translating it yields CASSYLSGELFF.

This chain connects TRBV28 to TRBJ2-5; either TRBD1 or TRBD2 may supply D (5 bases each). Germline CDR1 is MDHEN and CDR2 is SYDVKM. The CDR3 length is 15 residues. Trimming took 4 bases from V and 5 from J, leaving 17 bases between them. CDR3: CASSSGTPFGETQYF. The CDR3 bases are TGTGCCAGCAGTTCCGGGACGCCGTTTGGGGAGACCCAGTACTTC. Drawing the rest from reference TRBV28 and TRBJ2-5, the complete variable domain is DVKVTQSSRYLVKRTGEKVFLECVQDMDHENMFWYRQDPGLGLRLIYFSYDVKMKEKGDIPEGYSVSREKKERFSLILESASTNQTSMYLCASSSGTPFGETQYFGPGTRLLVL.

The genes are TRBV5-1 and TRBJ2-4; tentative D call: TRBD1 (6 bases). The CDR3 runs to 14 residues. Germline V gene lookup returns CDR1 SGHRS and CDR2 YFSETQ. V lost 4 bases and J 6 bases, leaving 14 bases between the germline ends. The CDR3 coding sequence is TGCGCCAGCAGCAGCGACGGACAGATAAACATTCAGTACTTC. Translating gives CASSSDGQINIQYF.

The V call is TRBV15, the J call TRBJ1-5, with D uncertain. Germline CDR1 reads LNHNV; CDR2 reads YYDKDF (reference sequence). This CDR3 spans 13 amino acids. Trimming removed 1 base at V and 13 bases at J, with 14 bases between. The CDR3 protein is CATSRAREKTQHF. The DNA of the CDR3 is TGTGCCACCAGCAGAGCCCGTGAAAAGACACAGCATTTT. The full variable domain, in which reference TRBV15 and TRBJ1-5 provide the parts outside the CDR3, is DAMVIQNPRYQVTQFGKPVTLSCSQTLNHNVMYWYQQKSSQAPKLLFHYYDKDFNNEADTPDNFQSRRPNTSFCFLDIRSPGLGDTAMYLCATSRAREKTQHFGDGTRLSIL.

The chain has TRBV5-1 and TRBJ2-2; 7 positions match TRBD2. The CDR3 covers 16 residues. V gave up 0 bases and J gave up 10 bases; unmatched junction bases: 12. Germline V gene sequence: CDR1 SGHRS, CDR2 YFSETQ. Written as DNA, the CDR3 is TGCGCCAGCAGCTTGGCCTACGGCGGACTAGATATGGAGCTGTTTTTT. The encoded protein is CASSLAYGGLDMELFF.

The rearrangement joins TRBV10-3 to TRBJ1-6, with D uncertain. The length of the CDR3 is 11 residues. Between the trimmed V and J ends, which lost 2 bases and 14 bases, there was a span of 7 bases. Germline CDR1 ENHRY, CDR2 SYGVKD. The CDR3 spells CAISESRSLHF. CDR3 in DNA: TGTGCCATCAGTGAGAGTAGATCCCTCCACTTT.

The J gene is TRBJ2-7, the V gene TRBV6-1; no clear D gene. The CDR3 runs to 14 residues. With 6 bases removed from V and 0 bases from J, the gap between germline ends came to 12 bases. Germline V gives CDR1 MNHNS, CDR2 SASEGT. As DNA, the CDR3 is TGTGCCAGCAGCCATGAAAGGACCTCCTACGAGCAGTACTTC. Its protein is CASSHERTSYEQYF.

This chain links TRBV7-2 with TRBJ2-7; the match to TRBD1 covers 8 bases. CDR1 is SGHTA, CDR2 FQGNSA, per germline. J gave up 0 bases and V 2 bases, and 6 bases lay outside the gene matches. The length of the CDR3 is 16 residues. CDR3 bases: TGTGCCAGCAGCTTAATTGGGACAGGCAACTCCTACGAGCAGTACTTC. It yields the protein CASSLIGTGNSYEQYF.

The V gene is TRBV19, the J gene TRBJ1-2, with a possible D match to TRBD1 (6 bases). Trimming took off 4 bases at V and 7 bases at J, with 13 bases between the two ends. Germline values: CDR1 LNHDA, CDR2 SQIVND (reference sequence). The CDR3 has 13 amino acids. This CDR3 reads CASSTGQKLGYTF. The CDR3 region has the DNA TGTGCCAGTAGTACCGGACAGAAACTTGGCTACACCTTC. The full variable domain, in which reference TRBV19 and TRBJ1-2 provide the parts outside the CDR3, is DGGITQSPKYLFRKEGQNVTLSCEQNLNHDAMYWYRQDPGQGLRLIYYSQIVNDFQKGDIAEGYSVSREKKESFPLTVTSAQKNPTAFYLCASSTGQKLGYTFGSGTRLTVV.

This clone appeared once. V gene TRBV19 combines with J gene TRBJ2-2; D may be TRBD2 (5 bases). The V gene lost 8 bases and the J gene lost 5 bases, with 18 bases spanning the gap. CDR3 size: 15 residues. Germline values: CDR1 LNHDA, CDR2 SQIVND (reference sequence). The CDR3 nucleotides read TGTGCCAGTGGGTTCGGGATACCTGGGACCGGGGAGCTGTTTTTT. It is translated as CASGFGIPGTGELFF.

J is TRBJ1-5 and V is TRBV15; maybe TRBD1 (6 bases). Germline V gene lookup returns CDR1 LNHNV and CDR2 YYDKDF (reference sequence). V lost 2 bases and J 5 bases, leaving 13 bases between the germline ends. The CDR3 totals 15 residues. The CDR3 DNA follows: TGTGCCACCAGCAGAATCAGCCCAGGGGATCAGCCCCAGCATTTT. It specifies CATSRISPGDQPQHF. The variable domain in full, with the rest retrieved from reference TRBV15 and TRBJ1-5, is DAMVIQNPRYQVTQFGKPVTLSCSQTLNHNVMYWYQQKSSQAPKLLFHYYDKDFNNEADTPDNFQSRRPNTSFCFLDIRSPGLGDTAMYLCATSRISPGDQPQHFGDGTRLSIL.

The chain uses TRBV18 and TRBJ2-2, with a possible D match to TRBD2 (6 bases). The CDR3 length is 16 residues. V was trimmed by 3 bases and J by 2 bases, leaving 13 bases between them. CDR1 is KGHSH, CDR2 LQKENI, per germline. This CDR3 reads CASSPRRATNTGELFF. The CDR3 bases are TGTGCCAGCTCACCCCGGAGGGCAACAAACACCGGGGAGCTGTTTTTT.

The V gene is TRBV6-5, the J gene TRBJ1-4; 8 nucleotides line up with TRBD1. The CDR3 sequence is 15 residues long. Germline trimming cut 4 bases from V and 3 bases from J; bases unmatched to any gene: 4. CDR1 is MNHEY and CDR2 is SVGAGI in the germline V gene. The CDR3 protein is CASSLNRGSNEKLFF. The CDR3 bases are TGTGCCAGCAGTTTAAACAGGGGGTCTAATGAAAAACTGTTTTTT.

The sample holds a few counts of this clone. The chain employs TRBV4-1 and TRBJ1-5; possible D gene TRBD1, 5 bases. This CDR3 is 15 amino acids long. Germline CDR1 is MGHRA and CDR2 is YSYEKL. V lost 6 bases and J 2 bases, leaving 14 bases between the germline ends. The CDR3 nucleotides are TGCGCCAGCAGTCTCCGGGGGTTGGGCAATCAGCCCCAGCATTTT. Its translation: CASSLRGLGNQPQHF.

The J gene is TRBJ1-3, the V gene TRBV7-2, with D unclear. Germline lookup yields CDR1 SGHTA and CDR2 FQGNSA. V was cut by 2 bases and J by 0 bases, with 11 bases left in between. This CDR3 has 16 residues. CDR3 DNA: TGTGCCAGCAGCTTAATACCCAAGAGCTCTGGAAACACCATATATTTT. It encodes CASSLIPKSSGNTIYF.

CDR3 protein: CASSQEHAPSGNTIYF. CDR3 nucleotide sequence: TGTGCCAGCAGCCAAGAACATGCGCCCTCTGGAAACACCATATATTTT. This rearrangement joins TRBV14 to TRBJ1-3; the D is unclear. This CDR3 is 16 amino acids long. The germline V and J ends were trimmed by 0 bases and 0 bases, with 9 bases remaining between them. CDR1 is SGHDN and CDR2 is FVKESK in the germline V gene.